This passage covers 2 T cell receptor beta chains from one sample sequenced in a study of blood T cell repertoires in COVID-19. The protocol was immunoSEQ multiplex PCR, while the TCRdb copy is restricted to in-frame clones and leaves out a portion. The data show some 200,000 clones, around 84% seen once. Sequenced: peripheral blood. The receptors were sampled from a man in his fifties with acute or convalescent COVID-19.

A few counts support this clone. This chain uses TRBV7-6 with TRBJ2-7; maybe TRBD1 (5 bases). Germline assignment: CDR1 SGHVS and CDR2 FNYEAQ. The CDR3 extends over 17 amino acids. Trimming cost V 1 base and J 0 bases, with 16 bases left between them. CDR3 loop: CASSLVGSGSLSYEQYF. For the CDR3, the DNA is TGTGCCAGCAGCTTAGTAGGGTCAGGGTCTCTCTCCTACGAGCAGTACTTC.

Here the CDR3 DNA reads TGTGCCAGCAGCGTACTCCCTGGAAACACCATATATTTT. This encodes CASSVLPGNTIYF. This sequence joins TRBV9 and TRBJ1-3; no clear D gene. V was clipped by 1 base and J by 2 bases, with 4 bases between them. This CDR3 region has 13 residues. Germline V gene data show CDR1 as SGDLS and CDR2 as YYNGEE.